The 9 T cell receptor beta chains below were found in one sample sequenced in a study of blood T cells in healthy people across ages. Primed by a sample-barcoded 5' primer and a J-beta primer mix, a second PCR proceeded for roughly 7 to 12 cycles. TCRdb reanalysed the 5' RACE reads using MiXCR and keeps one entry per CDR3 protein. The data contain 1.5 million to 2 million distinct CDR3 sequences, over 25% of them seen just once; the ten biggest clones take up roughly 8.2%. The sample taken for sequencing was blood. The receptor source for this set is a young woman in good health.

This clonotype was counted a few times. The V and J genes are TRBV29-1 and TRBJ2-3; maybe TRBD2 (7 bases). Germline V gene sequence: CDR1 SQVTM, CDR2 ANQGSEA. The CDR3 contains 14 residues. The ends were cut back, 6 bases at V and 5 bases at J, with 18 bases in the middle. Here the CDR3 DNA reads TGCAGCGTCGGGGGGCGCGGGCCCCGAGATACGCAGTATTTT. Translation gives CSVGGRGPRDTQYF.

The sample holds a few counts of this clonotype. J is TRBJ1-2 and V is TRBV7-2; 7 bases are a match to TRBD1. Germline-derived CDR1 and CDR2 are SGHTA and FQGNSA. There are 13 residues in the CDR3. V was clipped by 5 bases and J by 6 bases; unmatched bases: 6. CDR3 DNA sequence: TGTGCCAGCAGCCAGGACAGGAGCCATGGCTACACCTTC. It translates to CASSQDRSHGYTF.

This clonotype was counted a few times. The chain is built from TRBV24-1 and TRBJ2-7, with 7 nucleotides matching TRBD1. Germline CDR1 and CDR2: KGHDR and SFDVKD. The CDR3 totals 14 residues. V lost 2 bases to trimming and J lost 5 bases; unmatched junction nucleotides: 5. CDR3 sequence: CATSDSTGMDEQYF. The DNA for the CDR3 is TGTGCCACCAGTGATTCGACAGGGATGGACGAGCAGTACTTC.

This chain joins TRBV10-1 and TRBJ1-1; TRBD1 aligns across 8 bases. The CDR3 has 13 residues. The germline CDR1 and CDR2 sequences are WNHNN and SYGVQD (reference sequence). With V trimmed by 3 bases and J by 10 bases, 7 bases remained unmatched. The CDR3 sequence is CASSDRTGLRAFF. The CDR3 coding sequence is TGCGCCAGCAGTGACCGGACAGGGCTTCGAGCTTTCTTT.

This clonotype has only a few counts. This chain links TRBV6-2 or TRBV6-3 with TRBJ1-5; D is perhaps TRBD1 (6 bases). V lost 6 bases and J lost 9, with 12 bases in between. Germline CDR1 is MNHEY and CDR2 is SVGEGT. The CDR3 is 12 amino acids. Here the CDR3 reads CASSRPGAPQHF. The CDR3 DNA follows: TGTGCCAGCAGCCGCCCAGGGGCGCCCCAGCATTTT.

The chain recombines TRBV7-2 with TRBJ1-2, with 8 bases aligning to TRBD1. Germline V gene lookup returns CDR1 SGHTA and CDR2 FQGNSA. The trim removed 8 bases at V and 8 bases at J, leaving 10 bases unmatched. This CDR3 has 13 amino acids. CDR3 loop: CASGDRTGTGYTF. CDR3 nucleotide sequence: TGTGCCAGCGGAGACCGGACAGGGACCGGCTACACCTTC.

This clonotype has only a few counts. The V call is TRBV5-4, the J call TRBJ1-1, with D unresolved. There are 16 residues in the CDR3. Germline CDR1 is SGHNT and CDR2 is YYREEE (reference sequence). The V and J ends lost 0 bases and 4 bases respectively, with 16 bases between them. CDR3: CASSLETRSWGTEAFF. The DNA of the CDR3 is TGTGCCAGCAGCTTGGAGACTCGTTCGTGGGGCACTGAAGCTTTCTTT.

V usage is TRBV5-5 and J usage is TRBJ1-1; D possibly corresponds to TRBD1 (5 bases). This CDR3 spans 16 amino acids. Trimming removed 0 bases at V and 6 bases at J, with 18 bases between. Germline V gene sequence: CDR1 SGHKS, CDR2 YYEKEE (reference sequence). The CDR3 loop reads CASSLVPGQGTSEAFF. The CDR3 region has the DNA TGTGCCAGCAGCTTGGTCCCTGGTCAGGGCACTTCTGAAGCTTTCTTT.

This clonotype has ten or more counts. The chain joins TRBV7-8 to TRBJ2-7, with D unclear. Trimming stripped 4 bases from V and 0 bases from J, with 10 bases between. Germline loops: CDR1 SGHVS, CDR2 FQNEAQ. The CDR3 runs 14 residues. The DNA of the CDR3 is TGTGCCAGCAGCTCCCCCCGCAGCTCCTACGAGCAGTACTTC. Translating gives CASSSPRSSYEQYF.